The clone carrying this TCR beta chain was observed a handful of times. Its specificity is unknown. The data are from a study of CD8 T cells in ankylosing spondylitis. Overall study findings and caveats: Blood from ankylosing spondylitis patients appeared to carry a characteristic roughly eight-variant TCR beta motif. Disease-linked clones reportedly concentrated significantly in matched ankylosing spondylitis synovial fluid. Previously reported in reactive arthritis synovial fluid and blood were some of the motif variants.

The CDR3 contains 16 residues. Trimming cost V 3 bases and J 5 bases; bases outside gene matches: 11. Libraries for TCR beta were made by quantitative 5'-RACE with molecular barcodes. MiXCR was run by TCRdb on the 5' RACE reads, yielding one entry per CDR3 protein. The sample lists about 150,000 distinct CDR3 sequences, under 45% occurring once. The genes are TRBV12-3 or TRBV12-4 and TRBJ2-7; 9 positions agree with TRBD1. The sequenced sample consisted of synovial fluid, either unsorted or a sorted T cell fraction (not recorded which). This receptor was taken from a male donor with ankylosing spondylitis. This chain's CDR3 is CASSFGWTGAVHEQYF. The CDR3 DNA follows: TGTGCCAGCAGTTTTGGATGGACAGGGGCAGTCCACGAGCAGTACTTC.